This record concerns one T cell receptor beta chain sequence. Antigen unknown. TCRdb's table, derived via immunoSEQ multiplex PCR, lists solely in-frame clones and lacks some. The sample lists around 26,000 clones; around 70% were seen once. Those patients who had chemo-refractory metastatic non-small-cell lung cancer were given focal radiation along with CTLA-4 blockade through ipilimumab. The data were obtained in a study of radiotherapy plus CTLA-4 blockade in lung cancer. As for the study in general: Objective response was observed in more than 15% of patients, and disease control in about 30%.

The CDR3 consists of 11 residues. Trimming left V 7 bases short and J 7 bases short, with 10 bases between. CDR1 is MNHNY, CDR2 SVGAGI, per germline (reference sequence). Study findings and constraints: Early blood T cell clone changes and increased post-radiation serum interferon-beta were reportedly the strongest response predictors. Tumor-origin TCR clones grew in blood after radiotherapy plus ipilimumab.

The rearrangement links TRBV6-6 to TRBJ1-2; D not resolved. The sequence was collected from a human donor with non-small cell lung cancer who had stable disease on radiotherapy plus ipilimumab. Sequencing used peripheral blood, obtained from a patient treated with radiotherapy plus ipilimumab. The CDR3 protein is CASTLVGGYTF. Written as DNA, the CDR3 is TGTGCCAGCACGCTGGTGGGTGGCTACACCTTC.